This TCR beta chain was captured by sequencing in a study of CD8 T cells in ankylosing spondylitis. Whole-study results and caveats: One TCR beta motif, made up of 7 or 8 highly homologous variants, appeared characteristic of ankylosing spondylitis blood.

Trimming took 5 bases from V and 5 from J, leaving 12 bases between them. CDR1 is MNHEY and CDR2 is SMNVEV in the germline V gene (reference sequence). The CDR3 covers 13 residues. TCRdb re-derived calls from the 5' RACE reads in MiXCR, one entry per CDR3 protein. This table holds 400,000 or so distinct CDR3 sequences, roughly 26% found once. This clonotype was seen more than once but under ten times. No antigen is known for it. The chain is built from TRBV27 and TRBJ2-5; possible D gene TRBD1, 6 bases. This clonotype was obtained from a male donor with ankylosing spondylitis. Sequenced material: blood, either unsorted or a sorted T cell fraction (not recorded which). The CDR3 coding sequence is TGTGCCAGCAGTCAGGGGACGGGGGAGACCCAGTACTTC. Translated: CASSQGTGETQYF.